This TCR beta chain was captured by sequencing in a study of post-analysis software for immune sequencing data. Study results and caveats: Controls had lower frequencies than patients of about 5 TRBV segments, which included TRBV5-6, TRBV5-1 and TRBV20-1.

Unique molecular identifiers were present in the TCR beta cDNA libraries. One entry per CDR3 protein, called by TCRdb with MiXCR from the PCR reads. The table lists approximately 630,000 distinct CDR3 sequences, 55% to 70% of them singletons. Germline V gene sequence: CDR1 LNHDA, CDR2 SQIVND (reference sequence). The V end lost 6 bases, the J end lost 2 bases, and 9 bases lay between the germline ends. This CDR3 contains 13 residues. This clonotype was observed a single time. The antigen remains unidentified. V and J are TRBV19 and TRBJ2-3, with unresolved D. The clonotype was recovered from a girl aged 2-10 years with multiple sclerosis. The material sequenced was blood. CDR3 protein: CASRNSSTDTQYF. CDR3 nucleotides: TGTGCCAGTAGGAACAGCTCCACAGATACGCAGTATTTT.